This T cell receptor beta chain was recovered during a study of blood T cell repertoires in COVID-19. Study-level background: Donors in the United States, Italy and Spain gave samples during acute or convalescent COVID-19. Sample material is recorded as cDNA or gDNA derived from T cells, B-cell-depleted T cells, or PBMCs.

Study processing details: The assay estimated nucleated cells by amplifying reference gene primers. TCRdb's copy holds only in-frame clones and misses some; the assay was immunoSEQ multiplex PCR. The D gene and trimming were derived from the DNA, and the V and J assignments and clone size from that table. The table lists a few hundred thousand clones, about 85% of them singletons. Germline lookup yields CDR1 LNHNV and CDR2 YYDKDF (reference sequence). CDR3 length: 14 amino acids. With 5 bases clipped from V and 1 base from J, the junction kept 3 bases outside the gene matches. The Seattle patients joined while their infection was active and were tracked longitudinally afterward.

The sample was peripheral blood. V and J are TRBV15 and TRBJ1-2; the match to TRBD1 covers 8 bases. The sequence was obtained from a human donor with COVID-19, enrolled during active disease. The donor label of this sample is uncertain. This CDR3 reads CATSPRGLNYGYTF. The DNA of the CDR3 is TGTGCCACCAGCCCCAGGGGGCTTAACTATGGCTACACCTTC.